This entry describes one T cell receptor beta chain. The repertoire was sequenced with immunoSEQ multiplex PCR; TCRdb's copy has only in-frame clones and lacks some. This table has under 200,000 clones, just under 95% appearing once. Looked up from germline, CDR1 is SGHNT and CDR2 is YYREEE (reference sequence). The CDR3 is made up of 13 amino acids. Trimming removed 5 bases from V and 5 bases from J; junction bases left unmatched: 6. The data belong to a study of control samples from healthy donors and cancer patients. Specimen: blood. This chain connects TRBV5-4 to TRBJ1-1, with 7 bases aligning to TRBD1. This receptor was identified in a woman between 35 and 50 years old in good health. The CDR3 DNA reads TGTGCCAGCAGGCAGGGGGGACGGACTGAAGCTTTCTTT. Its translation is CASRQGGRTEAFF.